Listed below are T cell receptor beta chains from one sample, sequenced in a study of cytomegalovirus exposure and HLA in healthy donors. Sequencing used immunoSEQ multiplex PCR; TCRdb keeps in-frame clones, though not all of them. The table gives 95,000 to 150,000 clones; the top ten clones make up approximately 3.9% of it. Sequencing was done on a sample of PBMCs. These receptors were obtained from a young man in good health and CMV-seronegative. Both conserved end residues are part of each CDR3. Fields, in order: V gene, J gene, D gene, CDR3 DNA, CDR3 protein. A D gene is named only where the DNA matches it firmly.

v_call: TRBV6-1
j_call: TRBJ1-1
d_call: -
cdr3_nt: TGTGCCAGCAGATACACAGGGTCTGAAGCTTTCTTT
cdr3_aa: CASRYTGSEAFF

v_call: TRBV9
j_call: TRBJ2-1
d_call: -
cdr3_nt: TGTGCCAGCAGCGCCTCCCGTAATGAGCAGTTCTTC
cdr3_aa: CASSASRNEQFF

v_call: TRBV11-2
j_call: TRBJ2-5
d_call: -
cdr3_nt: TGTGCCAGCAGCTCGTTTCTAGCGTTTCAAGAGACCCAGTACTTC
cdr3_aa: CASSSFLAFQETQYF

v_call: TRBV30
j_call: TRBJ2-7
d_call: TRBD2
cdr3_nt: TGTGCCTGGAGCCCGGGACTACACGAGCAGTACTTC
cdr3_aa: CAWSPGLHEQYF

v_call: TRBV6-1
j_call: TRBJ1-1
d_call: TRBD1
cdr3_nt: TGTGCCAGCAGTGAAAGGGACAGGGAAGTAACTGAAGCTTTCTTT
cdr3_aa: CASSERDREVTEAFF

v_call: TRBV6-1
j_call: TRBJ1-6
d_call: TRBD1
cdr3_nt: TGTGCCAGCAGTGAACTATGGGACAGGGGTAGTTCACCCCTCCACTTT
cdr3_aa: CASSELWDRGSSPLHF

v_call: TRBV10-2
j_call: TRBJ2-7
d_call: -
cdr3_nt: TGCGCCAGCAGTGAGTCGAGAAGGCTTCTGGAGTACGAGCAATACTTC
cdr3_aa: CASSESRRLLEYEQYF

v_call: TRBV7-3
j_call: TRBJ2-1
d_call: TRBD2
cdr3_nt: TGTGCCAGCAGCTTAGGCGGGGGGGTCAATGAGCAGTTCTTC
cdr3_aa: CASSLGGGVNEQFF

v_call: TRBV7-3
j_call: TRBJ1-2
d_call: TRBD1
cdr3_nt: TGTGCCAGCAGCTTGACAGGGCGGGGTGGCTACACCTTC
cdr3_aa: CASSLTGRGGYTF

v_call: TRBV6-1
j_call: TRBJ1-6
d_call: -
cdr3_nt: TGTGCCAGCGGGGGAGGGGAGGGCTCACCCCTCCACTTT
cdr3_aa: CASGGGEGSPLHF

v_call: TRBV15
j_call: TRBJ1-2
d_call: -
cdr3_nt: TGTGCCACCAGCAGAGAATTTGGGGGGATGAATGGCTACACCTTC
cdr3_aa: CATSREFGGMNGYTF

v_call: TRBV7-8
j_call: TRBJ2-2
d_call: -
cdr3_nt: TGTGCCAGCAGCCTGGACTCGTTCACCGGGGAGCTGTTTTTT
cdr3_aa: CASSLDSFTGELFF

v_call: TRBV5-4
j_call: TRBJ1-5
d_call: TRBD1
cdr3_nt: TGTGCCAGCAGCTTCGGGACAGGGAATTCGCCCCAGCATTTT
cdr3_aa: CASSFGTGNSPQHF

v_call: TRBV4-1
j_call: TRBJ1-6
d_call: -
cdr3_nt: TGCGCCAGCAGCCATCTGTTTTCACCCCTCCACTTT
cdr3_aa: CASSHLFSPLHF

v_call: TRBV7-2
j_call: TRBJ1-1
d_call: TRBD1
cdr3_nt: TGTGCCAGCAGCTTAGCACTGACAGGGCGCACTGAAGCTTTCTTT
cdr3_aa: CASSLALTGRTEAFF

v_call: TRBV9
j_call: TRBJ1-2
d_call: -
cdr3_nt: TGTGCCAGCAGCGTAGTATCGGGGGGCGGTGGCTACACCTTC
cdr3_aa: CASSVVSGGGGYTF

v_call: TRBV15
j_call: TRBJ2-3
d_call: -
cdr3_nt: TGTGCCACCAGCCTTACGACAGGCACGGGGTGGAATACGCAGTATTTT
cdr3_aa: CATSLTTGTGWNTQYF

v_call: TRBV5-4
j_call: TRBJ2-1
d_call: -
cdr3_nt: TGTGCCAGCAGCTTGGAAGGGAGCTCCTACAATGAGCAGTTCTTC
cdr3_aa: CASSLEGSSYNEQFF

v_call: TRBV5-6
j_call: TRBJ2-1
d_call: TRBD2
cdr3_nt: TGTGCCAGCAGCAAAATTCCGGGAGGCGGCTACAATGAGCAGTTCTTC
cdr3_aa: CASSKIPGGGYNEQFF

v_call: TRBV9
j_call: TRBJ2-5
d_call: -
cdr3_nt: TGTGCCAGCAGCGTAGCCGGGATCCAAGAGACCCAGTACTTC
cdr3_aa: CASSVAGIQETQYF

v_call: TRBV6-1
j_call: TRBJ2-7
d_call: TRBD1
cdr3_nt: TGTGCCAGCAGTGCGTCCGGGACAGGGCCATCCGAGCAGTACTTC
cdr3_aa: CASSASGTGPSEQYF

v_call: TRBV7-2
j_call: TRBJ2-5
d_call: TRBD1
cdr3_nt: TGTGCCAGCAGCCGCGAGGGACAGTTGTTAGAAGAGACCCAGTACTTC
cdr3_aa: CASSREGQLLEETQYF

v_call: TRBV28
j_call: TRBJ2-5
d_call: -
cdr3_nt: TGTGCCAGCAGTTCCGTACAAGAGACCCAGTACTTC
cdr3_aa: CASSSVQETQYF

v_call: TRBV15
j_call: TRBJ1-2
d_call: -
cdr3_nt: TGTGCCACCAGCAGACGAGACAGTCCCGGAGGCTACACCTTC
cdr3_aa: CATSRRDSPGGYTF

v_call: TRBV7-6
j_call: TRBJ1-4
d_call: -
cdr3_nt: TGTGCCAGCAGCTTAGGGGTAGTTGGAGGGGCCGATGAAAAACTGTTTTTT
cdr3_aa: CASSLGVVGGADEKLFF

v_call: TRBV6-6
j_call: TRBJ1-1
d_call: -
cdr3_nt: TGTGCCAGCAGGTCCGCGGGTGTGACTGAAGCTTTCTTT
cdr3_aa: CASRSAGVTEAFF

v_call: TRBV27
j_call: TRBJ2-1
d_call: TRBD1
cdr3_nt: TGTGCCAGCAGTTCGACAGGGGAAATAGTCAATGAGCAGTTCTTC
cdr3_aa: CASSSTGEIVNEQFF

v_call: TRBV6-5
j_call: TRBJ2-7
d_call: TRBD2
cdr3_nt: TGTGCCAGCACCCAAGCGGGGCTATACTCCTACGAGCAGTACTTC
cdr3_aa: CASTQAGLYSYEQYF

v_call: TRBV7-8
j_call: TRBJ1-4
d_call: -
cdr3_nt: TGTGCCAGCAGCCCCACCGGGACTTTTAATGAAAAACTGTTTTTT
cdr3_aa: CASSPTGTFNEKLFF

v_call: TRBV18
j_call: TRBJ2-1
d_call: -
cdr3_nt: TGTGCCAGCTCACCCGGGACACCTCGCTCCTACAATGAGCAGTTCTTC
cdr3_aa: CASSPGTPRSYNEQFF

v_call: TRBV5-1
j_call: TRBJ1-1
d_call: -
cdr3_nt: TGCGCCAGCAGCTTGTCCCAGAACGCTGAAGCTTTCTTT
cdr3_aa: CASSLSQNAEAFF

v_call: TRBV10-3
j_call: TRBJ1-3
d_call: -
cdr3_nt: TGTGCCATCAGAGGCGGACAGTCCTCTGGAAACACCATATATTTT
cdr3_aa: CAIRGGQSSGNTIYF

v_call: TRBV7-9
j_call: TRBJ1-1
d_call: TRBD1
cdr3_nt: TGTGCCAGCAGCTTAGCGGAGAGACAGGGCAAGCAGAGATCTGAAGCTTTCTTT
cdr3_aa: CASSLAERQGKQRSEAFF

v_call: TRBV5-1
j_call: TRBJ2-1
d_call: TRBD2
cdr3_nt: TGCGCCAGCAGCTTGACTAGCGGGAGAAGTAGGACGCCGAGCAATGAGCAGTTCTTC
cdr3_aa: CASSLTSGRSRTPSNEQFF

v_call: TRBV5-6
j_call: TRBJ1-4
d_call: TRBD1
cdr3_nt: TGTGCCAGCAGCTATGGACAGGGGGCAAATGAAAAACTGTTTTTT
cdr3_aa: CASSYGQGANEKLFF

v_call: TRBV4-2
j_call: TRBJ1-3
d_call: -
cdr3_nt: TGTGCCAGCAGCCAAGAGGCCAGGGGATATGGAAACACCATATATTTT
cdr3_aa: CASSQEARGYGNTIYF

v_call: TRBV9
j_call: TRBJ2-1
d_call: TRBD2
cdr3_nt: TGTGCCAGCAGCGTCGGACTAGCGGGAGTTGAGAATGAGCAGTTCTTC
cdr3_aa: CASSVGLAGVENEQFF

v_call: TRBV27
j_call: TRBJ2-6
d_call: TRBD1
cdr3_nt: TGTGCCAGCAGTCGCCAGACAGGGGTTGGGGCCAACGTCCTGACTTTC
cdr3_aa: CASSRQTGVGANVLTF

v_call: TRBV5-1
j_call: TRBJ2-7
d_call: -
cdr3_nt: TGCGCCAGCAGCTATGGAGACGAGCAGTACTTC
cdr3_aa: CASSYGDEQYF

v_call: TRBV6-5
j_call: TRBJ2-5
d_call: -
cdr3_nt: TGTGCCAGCAGTTACTCGGTGGGGCGAGAGACCCAGTACTTC
cdr3_aa: CASSYSVGRETQYF

v_call: TRBV5-1
j_call: TRBJ2-7
d_call: TRBD1
cdr3_nt: TGCGCCAGCAGCCCAGGGGGCCCCTACGAGCAGTACTTC
cdr3_aa: CASSPGGPYEQYF

v_call: TRBV5-1
j_call: TRBJ2-5
d_call: -
cdr3_nt: TGCGCCAGCAGCGGCGGCGGAGGCTTCCAAGAGACCCAGTACTTC
cdr3_aa: CASSGGGGFQETQYF

v_call: TRBV4-1
j_call: TRBJ1-3
d_call: -
cdr3_nt: TGCGCCAGCAGCCAAGCAGGAGGGAACACCATATATTTT
cdr3_aa: CASSQAGGNTIYF

v_call: TRBV18
j_call: TRBJ2-7
d_call: -
cdr3_nt: TGTGCCAGCTCACCGCGGGATCGGCAGCCCTACGAGCAGTACTTC
cdr3_aa: CASSPRDRQPYEQYF

v_call: TRBV19
j_call: TRBJ2-6
d_call: -
cdr3_nt: TGTGCCAGTAGTATCGCTGGGGCCAACGTCCTGACTTTC
cdr3_aa: CASSIAGANVLTF

v_call: TRBV7-6
j_call: TRBJ1-1
d_call: -
cdr3_nt: TGTGCCAGCAGCTTAAACTGGTCTCCTACCTACACTGAAGCTTTCTTT
cdr3_aa: CASSLNWSPTYTEAFF

v_call: TRBV10-1
j_call: TRBJ1-5
d_call: -
cdr3_nt: TGCGCCAGCACCGAGTTGAGGGCCTATAGCAATCAGCCCCAGCATTTT
cdr3_aa: CASTELRAYSNQPQHF

v_call: TRBV6-1
j_call: TRBJ1-1
d_call: TRBD1
cdr3_nt: TGTGCCAGCAGTGAACCGGGACAGTGGAACACTGAAGCTTTCTTT
cdr3_aa: CASSEPGQWNTEAFF

v_call: TRBV9
j_call: TRBJ1-1
d_call: -
cdr3_nt: TGTGCCAGCAGCGTAGAACCCTCGGGGAACACTGAAGCTTTCTTT
cdr3_aa: CASSVEPSGNTEAFF

v_call: TRBV9
j_call: TRBJ2-1
d_call: TRBD1
cdr3_nt: TGTGCCAGCAGCGATTACGGACAGGGGCACAATGAGCAGTTCTTC
cdr3_aa: CASSDYGQGHNEQFF

v_call: TRBV18
j_call: TRBJ2-5
d_call: -
cdr3_nt: TGTGCCAGCTCACCCCTAGAGACCCAGTACTTC
cdr3_aa: CASSPLETQYF

v_call: TRBV5-4
j_call: TRBJ1-2
d_call: TRBD1
cdr3_nt: TGTGCCAGCAGCTTCGGACAGGGCGACTATGGCTACACCTTC
cdr3_aa: CASSFGQGDYGYTF

v_call: TRBV4-1
j_call: TRBJ1-5
d_call: -
cdr3_nt: TGCGCCAGCAGCCACTACGGACAACCGGATCAGCCCCAGCATTTT
cdr3_aa: CASSHYGQPDQPQHF

v_call: TRBV13
j_call: TRBJ1-6
d_call: -
cdr3_nt: TGTGCCAGCAAACAGGGAGGGGGTTCACCCCTCCACTTT
cdr3_aa: CASKQGGGSPLHF

v_call: TRBV6-1
j_call: TRBJ2-4
d_call: TRBD1
cdr3_nt: TGTGCCAGCAGTGAGGAGACAGGGAAGCTTGGGGGCGGCAAAAACATTCAGTACTTC
cdr3_aa: CASSEETGKLGGGKNIQYF

v_call: TRBV5-1
j_call: TRBJ2-1
d_call: -
cdr3_nt: TGCGCCAGCAGCTTGGGGTTAGCGAGCAAAGGTGAGCAGTTCTTC
cdr3_aa: CASSLGLASKGEQFF

v_call: TRBV9
j_call: TRBJ2-2
d_call: -
cdr3_nt: TGTGCCAGCAGCGTAGCTTTCGGGGAGCTGTTTTTT
cdr3_aa: CASSVAFGELFF

v_call: TRBV10-2
j_call: TRBJ1-5
d_call: -
cdr3_nt: TGCGCCAGCAGTGAGTTAGGGGGAACAGATCAGCCCCAGCATTTT
cdr3_aa: CASSELGGTDQPQHF

v_call: TRBV7-9
j_call: TRBJ1-1
d_call: -
cdr3_nt: TGTGCCAGCAGCTTTAAATCTCCGAACACTGAAGCTTTCTTT
cdr3_aa: CASSFKSPNTEAFF

v_call: TRBV9
j_call: TRBJ1-4
d_call: -
cdr3_nt: TGTGCCAGCAGCCCTTCGGGAGGGGGAAATGAAAAACTGTTTTTT
cdr3_aa: CASSPSGGGNEKLFF